This T cell receptor (beta chain) was profiled in a study of T cell responses to AZD1222 COVID-19 vaccine. Germline V gene sequence: CDR1 SGDLS, CDR2 YYNGEE. The CDR3 is 17 amino acids. About this clone: The antigen is undetermined. An end of the junction differs from the germline gene, which may be a read error.

General study results and limits: Spike-specific TCR breadth and depth were elevated following two AZD1222 doses. Donors were chiefly white British, with a greater number of females, and clonal diversity was perhaps underestimated.

Method: immunoSEQ multiplex PCR; TCRdb's copy keeps in-frame clones and lacks some. The profile shows 70,000 to 90,000 clones, around nine tenths of them singletons. The sequenced sample was peripheral blood, obtained on day 0 of AZD1222 vaccination. The TCR originated in an adult in good health. This chain connects TRBV9 to TRBJ1-1; no clear D gene. CDR3 loop: CASNVGRGGNLPTEAFF. CDR3 in DNA: TGTGCCAGCAACGTAGGTCGTGGAGGGAACCTTCCCACTGAAGCTTTCTTT.